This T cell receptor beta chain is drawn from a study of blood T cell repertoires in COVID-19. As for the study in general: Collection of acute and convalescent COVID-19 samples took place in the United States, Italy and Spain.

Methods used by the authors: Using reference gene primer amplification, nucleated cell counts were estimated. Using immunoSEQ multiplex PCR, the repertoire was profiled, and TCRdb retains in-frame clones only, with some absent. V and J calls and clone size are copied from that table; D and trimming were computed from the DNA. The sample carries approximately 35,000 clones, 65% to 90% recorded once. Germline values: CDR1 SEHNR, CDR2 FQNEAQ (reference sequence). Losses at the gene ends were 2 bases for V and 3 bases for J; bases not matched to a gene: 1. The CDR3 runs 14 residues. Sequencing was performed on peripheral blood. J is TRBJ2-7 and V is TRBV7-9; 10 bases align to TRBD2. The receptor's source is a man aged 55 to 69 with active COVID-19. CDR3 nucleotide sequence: TGTGCCAGCAGCTTAACTAGCGGGAACTACGAGCAGTACGTC. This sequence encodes CASSLTSGNYEQYV.